This T cell receptor (beta chain) is drawn from a study of blood T cell repertoires in COVID-19 (dated by TCRdb to the early 2020s). Background on the whole study: Samples covering the acute and convalescent phases of COVID-19 were provided by collaborators in the United States, Italy and Spain. Nearly every sample came with metadata listing a de-identified subject ID, COVID-19 status, age in years and sex. The prospective study material was composed of cDNA or gDNA derived from T cells, B-cell-depleted T cells, or PBMCs. The dataset comprised deeply sampled blood TCRbeta repertoires from subjects exposed to, actively infected with, or recovered from COVID-19. The samples were drawn from two sources: the first 160 participants of the ongoing ImmuneRACE study, and some 1,300 subjects contributed by 6 global collaborators. HLA class I and class II types, where available, came from metadata supplied by the sample provider rather than from assay-based typing. A freely available public database, intended as a resource for researchers studying the immune response to SARS-CoV-2, is where the repertoires were released. Study-level results and caveats: Clinical and demographic metadata were provided uncurated, with the amount varying by source and participant.

The immunoSEQ Assay, a bias-controlled multiplex PCR, was used to amplify TCRbeta CDR3 regions from genomic DNA. For the original study's pipeline: Nucleated cell counts per sample were estimated from amplification of reference gene primers within the assay. Sequence reads were collapsed and filtered to measure the absolute abundance of every unique TCRbeta CDR3 rearrangement. For each sample, productive Simpson clonality was calculated as the square root of Simpson's diversity index across productive rearrangements. TCRdb re-hosts the immuneACCESS table, in-frame sequences only. Its copies lack some clones; in the studies checked, an unresolved V gene accounts for under half of them, and the cause for the rest is not known. The V and J calls and clone size come from that table; D and trimming were worked out from the DNA. This sample lists around 130,000 clones; around 80% were detected once. The ten largest clones represent approximately 11% of the sample.

The CDR3, cysteine through phenylalanine, is 16 amino acids long. Just CDR3 DNA is preserved here, 48 bases in frame from base 1. At the junction V is shortened by 5 bases and J by 0 bases, with 16 bases in between. In the germline V gene (reference sequence), CDR1 corresponds to SEHNR and CDR2 to FQNEAQ. Collaborating institutions collected whole blood in K2EDTA tubes following their own protocols. For TCRbeta analysis, collaborators shipped samples as frozen whole blood, isolated PBMCs, or DNA extracted from either of those sample types. On this clone: There is no known antigen for this receptor. Base qualities were left out, and no much larger clone turns up one base away.

The specimen sequenced was peripheral blood. The receptor's source is a human donor in a cohort sampled during active COVID-19. The V gene is TRBV7-9 and the J gene is TRBJ1-2; a confident D gene designation cannot be given. The DNA sequence reads TGTGCCAGCAGCCCCTTTGGCGGGTCAACTAACTATGGCTACACCTTC. Translated, this gives CASSPFGGSTNYGYTF. The full variable domain, with segments outside the CDR3 supplied by the reference TRBV7-9 and TRBJ1-2 proteins, appears as DTGVSQNPRHKITKRGQNVTFRCDPISEHNRLYWYRQTLGQGPEFLTYFQNEAQLEKSRLLSDRFSAERPKGSFSTLEIQRTEQGDSAMYLCASSPFGGSTNYGYTFGSGTRLTVV.